The T cell receptor (beta chain) described here comes from a study of Ad26.COV2.S vaccination and SARS-CoV-2 variants. Whole-study findings and limits: Possible underestimation of total T cell responses by the TCR breadth and depth analyses was noted.

Regarding this clone: Antigen specificity is unknown.

The CDR3 totals 14 residues. The germline V gene encodes CDR1 SGDLS and CDR2 YYNGEE. V was pared by 0 bases and J by 0 bases, with 6 bases between. Libraries were prepared by immunoSEQ multiplex PCR; TCRdb keeps only in-frame clonotypes and omits some of them. The table includes about 350,000 clones, about 90% detected once. The sequencing used peripheral blood, collected after recovery from COVID-19. V and J are TRBV9 and TRBJ1-1; D gene ambiguous. The sequence came from a human donor who had recovered from COVID-19. The CDR3 loop is CASSVGAVNTEAFF. The CDR3 nucleotides are TGTGCCAGCAGCGTAGGAGCGGTGAACACTGAAGCTTTCTTT.